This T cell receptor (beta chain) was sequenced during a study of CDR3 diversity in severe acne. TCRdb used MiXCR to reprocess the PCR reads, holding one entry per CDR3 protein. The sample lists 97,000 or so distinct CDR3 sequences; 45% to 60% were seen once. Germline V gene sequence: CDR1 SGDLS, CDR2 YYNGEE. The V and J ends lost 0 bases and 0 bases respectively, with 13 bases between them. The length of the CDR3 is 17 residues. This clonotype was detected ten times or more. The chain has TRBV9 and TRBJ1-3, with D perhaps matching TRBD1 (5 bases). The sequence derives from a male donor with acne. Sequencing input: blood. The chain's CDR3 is CASSVAGDLRSGNTIYF. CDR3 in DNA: TGTGCCAGCAGCGTAGCGGGGGACCTCCGCTCTGGAAACACCATATATTTT.